A selection of T cell receptor beta chains follows, all from one sample in a study of vaccination and CD4 T cells after COVID-19. Each CDR3 protein is one row after TCRdb ran MiXCR on the PCR reads. The sample shows about 14,000 distinct CDR3 sequences, approximately 53% of them seen only once. These receptors are not linked to any known antigen. This material consisted of CD4+ T cells from blood, cultured in vitro, taken before SARS-CoV-2 vaccination. All receptors come from a human donor who had recovered from COVID-19. CDR3s include the opening cysteine and the closing phenylalanine or tryptophan. D genes are given only for firm matches. Not every row has a clone size; where given, it reads once, few, many or a size class.

clone_size j_call d_call v_call cdr3_aa cdr3_nt
NA TRBJ1-6 NA TRBV20-1 CSATGTSNSPLHF TGCAGTGCTACCGGGACCTCCAATTCACCCCTCCACTTT
NA TRBJ2-2 TRBD1 TRBV5-8 CASSTVWDSTTGELFF TGTGCCAGCAGCACCGTGTGGGACAGTACTACCGGGGAGCTGTTTTTT
few TRBJ1-3 NA TRBV6-1 CATVSDSGNTIYF TGTGCCACCGTTTCCGACTCTGGAAACACCATATATTTT
NA TRBJ1-1 NA TRBV20-1 CSARVQGTEAFF TGCAGTGCTAGAGTACAGGGCACTGAAGCTTTCTTT
NA TRBJ2-4 NA TRBV7-2 CASSQMGVSAKNIQYF TGTGCCAGCAGCCAGATGGGGGTTTCAGCCAAAAACATTCAGTACTTC
NA TRBJ2-7 TRBD1 TRBV7-2 CASSPSRDRDEQYF TGTGCCAGCAGCCCCTCCCGGGACAGGGACGAGCAGTACTTC
few TRBJ1-2 NA TRBV2 CASSEGVYGYTF TGTGCCAGCAGTGAGGGGGTGTATGGCTACACCTTC
few TRBJ1-1 NA TRBV2 CASSEFEGNTEAFF TGTGCCAGCAGTGAATTTGAGGGCAACACTGAAGCTTTCTTT
NA TRBJ1-1 NA TRBV15 CAASLPYQAGMNTEAFF TGTGCCGCCAGCCTACCCTATCAGGCAGGGATGAACACTGAAGCTTTCTTT
NA TRBJ2-3 TRBD2 TRBV20-1 CSASFGSGRGWNTQYF TGCAGTGCTAGTTTTGGTAGCGGGAGGGGTTGGAATACGCAGTATTTT
NA TRBJ2-5 NA TRBV20-1 CSAPLAQETQYF TGCAGTGCTCCACTAGCCCAAGAGACCCAGTACTTC
few TRBJ2-1 NA TRBV20-1 CSVRALSSYNEQFF TGCAGCGTAAGAGCCTTGAGCTCCTACAATGAGCAGTTCTTC
few TRBJ2-2 TRBD2 TRBV6-5 CASSYALGGLGDTGELFF TGTGCCAGCAGTTACGCTCTGGGGGGGTTAGGGGACACCGGGGAGCTGTTTTTT
few TRBJ1-2 NA TRBV28 CASSPLYGYTF TGTGCCAGCAGTCCCCTCTATGGCTACACCTTC
few TRBJ2-5 TRBD1 TRBV20-1 CSAVGTGGTGPQETQYF TGCAGTGCGGTGGGGACAGGGGGTACGGGGCCTCAAGAGACCCAGTACTTC
NA TRBJ2-5 NA TRBV7-2 CASSRRGETQYF TGTGCCAGCAGTCGGAGGGGGGAGACCCAGTACTTC
few TRBJ1-5 NA TRBV12-3/TRBV12-4 CASSFIGNGNQPQHF TGTGCCAGCAGTTTTATCGGTAATGGCAATCAGCCCCAGCATTTT
NA TRBJ2-3 NA TRBV20-1 CSAIVGVASSDTQYF TGCAGTGCTATCGTCGGGGTAGCGAGTTCAGATACGCAGTATTTT
NA TRBJ2-7 NA TRBV20-1 CSARDDGPTYEQYF TGCAGTGCTAGAGACGACGGACCAACCTACGAGCAGTACTTC
NA TRBJ2-7 NA TRBV11-1 CASSLGSRVLTSYEQYF TGTGCCAGCAGCTTAGGATCTCGAGTCTTGACATCCTACGAGCAGTACTTC
once TRBJ2-5 NA TRBV18 CASSPRVIQRNDPRETQYF TGTGCCAGCTCACCACGGGTTATTCAGCGGAACGATCCCAGGGAGACCCAGTACTTC
NA TRBJ2-7 NA TRBV6-4 CASKPYESSYEQYF TGTGCCAGCAAGCCCTACGAAAGCTCCTACGAGCAGTACTTC
NA TRBJ1-6 NA TRBV6-1 CASILTGHNSPLHF TGTGCCAGCATACTTACAGGGCACAATTCACCCCTCCACTTT
NA TRBJ2-5 TRBD2 TRBV27 CASSPLAGGGETQYF TGTGCCAGCAGTCCATTAGCGGGAGGTGGTGAGACCCAGTACTTC
NA TRBJ2-5 NA TRBV24-1 CATSDLRGETQYF TGTGCCACCAGTGATTTGCGGGGTGAGACCCAGTACTTC
few TRBJ1-2 NA TRBV5-1 CASRSERIYGYTF TGCGCCAGCCGTAGTGAGCGTATTTATGGCTACACCTTC
NA TRBJ2-3 TRBD2 TRBV7-9 CASSQAMGGGSPADTQYF TGTGCCAGCAGCCAAGCCATGGGAGGCGGGAGCCCGGCAGATACGCAGTATTTT
NA TRBJ2-7 NA TRBV5-6 CASSSVREVYEQYF TGTGCCAGCAGCTCTGTTAGGGAGGTCTACGAGCAGTACTTC
few TRBJ1-5 NA TRBV20-1 CSGGRGMVNQPQHF TGCAGTGGTGGGCGGGGAATGGTCAATCAGCCCCAGCATTTT
NA TRBJ2-3 TRBD2 TRBV10-3 CAISAGTSVTDTQYF TGTGCCATCTCAGCCGGGACTAGCGTCACAGATACGCAGTATTTT
NA TRBJ2-1 TRBD2 TRBV20-1 CSAPRGSGKNEQFF TGCAGTGCACCTCGGGGGAGCGGGAAGAATGAGCAGTTCTTC
NA TRBJ2-4 NA TRBV20-1 CSARDPQLAKNIQYF TGCAGTGCTAGAGATCCCCAATTAGCCAAAAACATTCAGTACTTC
few TRBJ2-3 TRBD2 TRBV20-1 CSARDPSGRVTDTQYF TGCAGTGCTAGAGATCCCAGCGGGAGAGTCACAGATACGCAGTATTTT
NA TRBJ1-5 NA TRBV19 CASSITGLGNQPQHF TGTGCCAGTAGTATAACCGGGTTAGGCAATCAGCCCCAGCATTTT
few TRBJ1-2 NA TRBV27 CASSLSPRDYGYTF TGTGCCAGCAGTTTATCCCCCAGGGACTATGGCTACACCTTC
NA TRBJ1-4 NA TRBV7-2 CASSLGQVLNEKLFF TGTGCCAGCAGCTTAGGACAGGTCCTTAATGAAAAACTGTTTTTT
NA TRBJ2-1 NA TRBV4-2 CASSQASYLYNEQFF TGTGCCAGCAGCCAAGCCAGCTACTTATACAATGAGCAGTTCTTC
NA TRBJ2-5 TRBD2 TRBV7-8 CASSTASGETQYF TGTGCCAGCAGCACCGCTAGCGGAGAGACCCAGTACTTC
NA TRBJ2-6 TRBD1 TRBV7-3 CASRRTGTGANVLTF TGTGCCAGCAGACGGACAGGGACTGGGGCCAACGTCCTGACTTTC
few TRBJ1-3 TRBD1 TRBV15 CATSLRQGVENTIYF TGTGCCACCAGCCTACGACAGGGGGTCGAAAACACCATATATTTT
few TRBJ2-7 NA TRBV20-1 CSALMGRGAYEQYF TGCAGTGCCCTGATGGGCAGGGGGGCCTACGAGCAGTACTTC
NA TRBJ1-3 NA TRBV10-3 CAISESWGNTIYF TGTGCCATCAGTGAGTCGTGGGGAAACACCATATATTTT
NA TRBJ1-5 NA TRBV12-3/TRBV12-4 CASSWDPGQPQHF TGTGCCAGCAGTTGGGACCCCGGTCAGCCCCAGCATTTT
NA TRBJ1-5 NA TRBV19 CASVNAGNQPQHF TGTGCCAGTGTGAACGCGGGAAATCAGCCCCAGCATTTT
few TRBJ2-5 NA TRBV20-1 CSARDPYPGKYETQYF TGCAGTGCTAGAGACCCCTACCCGGGTAAATACGAGACCCAGTACTTC